Listed here is a single T cell receptor beta chain. Its antigen is currently unknown. The CDR3 has 16 amino acids. The data are from a study of cytomegalovirus exposure and HLA in healthy donors. Overall study context: Among the 398 donors who were genotyped, roughly 86% fell in the genetic ancestry cluster that is associated with self-reported Caucasian donors. General study findings and limits: The HLA-A and HLA-B alleles of most subjects were reportedly predicted accurately from TCR beta sequences. Usually a TCR sequence was rare, but some public TCRs were found in many donors. Presence/absence analysis assumed near-uniform sequencing depth across donors.

The PCR used 60 Vbeta and 13 Jbeta primers. Clones were sequenced by immunoSEQ multiplex PCR, and TCRdb holds only the in-frame ones, with some missing. The table lists about 160,000 clones, roughly 85% of them singletons. The sequence was collected from a boy aged 2 to 10 in good health and CMV-seronegative. The material sequenced was PBMCs. This rearrangement joins TRBV21-1 to TRBJ1-2; the table gives TRBD1 as D, unverified against the DNA. TRBV21-1 is shown as a pseudogene. The CDR3 DNA sequence: TGTGCCAGCAGCAGGGAGGACAGGACTTCCATCTATGGCTACACCTTC. This encodes CASSREDRTSIYGYTF.